A single T cell receptor beta chain is shown here with its context. Repertoires were generated with immunoSEQ multiplex PCR, while TCRdb's copy carries only in-frame clones and drops some. The repertoire holds about 150,000 clones, with about 86% as singletons. The data were obtained in a study of blood T cell repertoires in COVID-19. At the level of the study: The analysed material was cDNA or gDNA that came from T cells, B-cell-depleted T cells, or PBMCs.

The CDR3 sequence is 17 residues long. J gave up 3 bases and V 0 bases, and 10 bases lay outside the gene matches. Germline CDR1 MNHEY, CDR2 SMNVEV (reference sequence). Clinical history reported by participants formed the basis on which cohorts were assigned. Sequenced material: PBMCs or T cells enriched from blood (not recorded which). The rearrangement links TRBV27 to TRBJ2-7, with TRBD1 matching 8 bases. This sequence originates from a man aged 45-65 years who had recovered from COVID-19. CDR3 sequence: CASSLSAYRDRFYEQYF. In DNA, the CDR3 is TGTGCCAGCAGTTTATCGGCCTACCGGGACAGGTTCTACGAGCAGTACTTC.